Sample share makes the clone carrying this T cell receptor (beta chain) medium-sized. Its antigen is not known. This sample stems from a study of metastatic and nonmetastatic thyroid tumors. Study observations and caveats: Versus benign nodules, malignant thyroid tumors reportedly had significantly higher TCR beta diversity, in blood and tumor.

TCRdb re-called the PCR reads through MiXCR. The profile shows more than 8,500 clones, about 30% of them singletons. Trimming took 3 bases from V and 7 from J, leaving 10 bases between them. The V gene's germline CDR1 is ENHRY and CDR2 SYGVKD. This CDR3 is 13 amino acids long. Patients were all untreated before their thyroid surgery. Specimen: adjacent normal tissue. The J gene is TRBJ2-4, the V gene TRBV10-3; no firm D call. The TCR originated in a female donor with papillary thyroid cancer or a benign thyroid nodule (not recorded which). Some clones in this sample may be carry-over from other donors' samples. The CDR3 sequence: CAISDEVGNIQYF. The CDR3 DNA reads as TGTGCCATCAGTGATGAGGTGGGGAACATTCAGTACTTC.